Listed here is a single T cell receptor (beta chain). This clone was picked up a small number of times. Its recognized antigen is unknown. No per-base quality is available; no much larger clone lies one base away. This record belongs to a study of shared clonotypes between healthy human individuals (dated by TCRdb to about 2020). About the study as a whole: The cohort comprised two women and a few men aged 18 to 49 years. Each donor's leukapheresis produced roughly between roughly 0.85 and 10 billion PBMCs. For each donor, CD4 naive and CD4 memory were each run on three plates, CD8 naive on two plates, and CD8 memory on one plate. To increase sequencing depth and limit assay-specific biases, TCR repertoire library preparation and sequencing were carried out by different laboratories using diverse techniques. To estimate repertoire size and how much clonotype sharing occurs between individuals, the study deeply sequenced the blood TCR repertoires of roughly 5 healthy adults.

Its CDR3 holds 12 amino acids, cysteine through phenylalanine. Only the CDR3 DNA is retained, 36 bases long and in frame from the first base. At the junction V is shortened by 7 bases and J by 4 bases, with 10 bases in between. The germline V gene encodes CDR1 MDHEN and CDR2 SYDVKM. The study at large found these results: Even with the large sequencing depth, rarefaction of the sorted-subset datasets indicated that sequencing was incomplete. Naive subsets generally had larger estimated clonotype richness than memory subsets. When a handful of donors were compared, the shared fraction of clonotypes was around 5% for naive CD4, around 4% for naive CD8, about 2.4% for memory CD4, and 0.35% to 0.4% for memory CD8. The small number of donors limited the genetic and exposure-history diversity represented. Sampling was restricted to blood, and TCR repertoires in tissue are likely to differ from TCR repertoires in blood. Pairwise subsampling led to the expectation that sequencing depth would affect the degree of clonotype sharing among donors. Compared with non-shared clonotypes, the clonotypes found in all four sorted-subset donors had higher generation probabilities.

Healthy HIV-negative adults with no recently reported acute infections or vaccinations were included as donors. All donors were Caucasian adults living in Nashville, Tennessee, USA. CD4+ T cells were enriched by magnetic negative selection; naive cells were then positively selected on CD45RA, and the negative fraction formed the memory subset. Blood was obtained by leukapheresis, after which PBMCs were separated by Ficoll-Histopaque density gradient centrifugation and cryopreserved in liquid nitrogen vapor phase. Analytical flow cytometry was used to check the purity and quantity of each magnetically sorted T cell population. From each sorted fraction, genomic DNA was isolated and quantified by UV absorbance on a Nanodrop 2000c. Using the deep immunoSEQ assay, TCR CDR3 regions were amplified from genomic DNA by multiplex PCR. Genomic DNA extracted from each cell subset was distributed evenly over all wells of several immunoSEQ 96-well plates, and each plate served as one replicate. Each replicate PCR for sorted subsets received around 210 ng genomic DNA, equal to about 30,000 T cell genomes. Purified libraries were measured with a Qubit 3.0 fluorometer, size-checked on a Bioanalyzer 2100, and measured again with the KAPA Library Quantification kit. Each immunoSEQ 96-well plate was sequenced on its own single-read 150-cycle Illumina NextSeq 550 flow cell. The published analysis was carried out like this. Because the immunoSEQ output included only junctional sequences and no quality scores, the filtering could not be the same as the filtering used for full-length reads. To assign V/J genes and CDR3, sequences were annotated against IMGT germline references using PyIR, a Python wrapper for IgBLAST v1.9. Reads were filtered out if the reads had weak V/J assignments (E-value above 1e-6), no CDR3, stop codons, out-of-frame junctions, or ambiguous translated residues. V3J clonotypes were defined by identical inferred V gene, J gene, and CDR3 amino acid sequence. To compute the percentage overlap between repertoires, the number of shared unique clonotypes was divided by the size of the smaller repertoire. Three approaches were used to assess repertoire richness: RTK rarefaction, the Chao1 estimator, and Recon v2.1 estimates of unobserved clonotypes. For all TCRbeta clonotypes obtained by the gDNA method from a few donors, generation probabilities were computed with OLGA. TCRdb stores this immuneACCESS table with in-frame sequences only. Part of the clones is absent; in the studies checked, under half of the shortfall reflects unresolved V genes, and no reason is known for the rest. V and J calls plus clone size are reproduced from that table; the DNA served to infer D and trimming. Present in this sample are around 2,000,000 clones, around 95% of which were seen just once. The ten largest clones capture around 0.13% of the sample.

The clonotype originates from a man between 18 and 35 years old in good health. Material: naive CD4+ T cells sorted from blood. The cell subset or site label here, explained by the study, means: CD45RA+ positively selected. The V gene is TRBV28 and the J gene is TRBJ1-2, and possibly TRBD1, on 6 matching bases. The nucleotide sequence is TGTGCCAGCAAGAACAGGGCCTATGGCTACACCTTC. This gives the protein CASKNRAYGYTF.